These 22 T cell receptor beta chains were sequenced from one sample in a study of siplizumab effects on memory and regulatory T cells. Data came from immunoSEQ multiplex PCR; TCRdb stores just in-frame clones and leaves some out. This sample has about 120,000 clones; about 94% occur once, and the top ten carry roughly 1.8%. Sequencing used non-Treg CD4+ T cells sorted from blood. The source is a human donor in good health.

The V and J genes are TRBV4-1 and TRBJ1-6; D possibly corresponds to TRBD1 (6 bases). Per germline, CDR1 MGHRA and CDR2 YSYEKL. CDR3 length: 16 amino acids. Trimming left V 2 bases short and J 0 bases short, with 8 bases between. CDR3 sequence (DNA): TGCGCCAGCAGCCAACCGGGGGCCTCCTATAATTCACCCCTCCACTTT. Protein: CASSQPGASYNSPLHF.

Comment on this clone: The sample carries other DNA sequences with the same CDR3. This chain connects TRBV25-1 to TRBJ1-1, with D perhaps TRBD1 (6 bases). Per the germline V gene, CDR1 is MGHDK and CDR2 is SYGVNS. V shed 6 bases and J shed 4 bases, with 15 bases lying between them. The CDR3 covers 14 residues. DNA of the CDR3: TGTGCCAGCAGGGATTCAGGGGCAGGCACTGAAGCTTTCTTT. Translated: CASRDSGAGTEAFF.

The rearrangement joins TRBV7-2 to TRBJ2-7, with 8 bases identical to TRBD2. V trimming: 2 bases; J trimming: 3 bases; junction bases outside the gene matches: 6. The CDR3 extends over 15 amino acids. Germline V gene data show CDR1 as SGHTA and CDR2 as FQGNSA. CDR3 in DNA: TGTGCCAGCAGCTTATTAGCGGGGAAGATCTACGAGCAGTACTTC. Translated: CASSLLAGKIYEQYF.

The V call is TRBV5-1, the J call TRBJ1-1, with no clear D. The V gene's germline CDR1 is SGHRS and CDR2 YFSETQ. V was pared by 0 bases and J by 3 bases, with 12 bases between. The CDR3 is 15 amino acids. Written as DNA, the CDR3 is TGCGCCAGCAGCTTGGGATTCACGCGATACACTGAAGCTTTCTTT. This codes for CASSLGFTRYTEAFF.

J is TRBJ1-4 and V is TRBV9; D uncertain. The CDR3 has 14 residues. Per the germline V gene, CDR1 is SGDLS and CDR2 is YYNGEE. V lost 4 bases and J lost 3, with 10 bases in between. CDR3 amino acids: CASSPIGSNEKLFF. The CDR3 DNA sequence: TGTGCCAGCAGCCCCATTGGGTCTAATGAAAAACTGTTTTTT.

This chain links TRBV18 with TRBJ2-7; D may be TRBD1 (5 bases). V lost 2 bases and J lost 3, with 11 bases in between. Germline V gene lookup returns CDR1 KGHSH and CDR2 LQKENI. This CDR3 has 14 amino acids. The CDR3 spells CASSPSAQGYEQYF. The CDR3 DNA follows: TGTGCCAGCTCACCAAGTGCCCAGGGCTACGAGCAGTACTTC. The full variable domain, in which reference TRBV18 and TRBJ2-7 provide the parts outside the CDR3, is NAGVMQNPRHLVRRRGQEARLRCSPMKGHSHVYWYRQLPEEGLKFMVYLQKENIIDESGMPKERFSAEFPKEGPSILRIQQVVRGDSAAYFCASSPSAQGYEQYFGPGTRLTVT.

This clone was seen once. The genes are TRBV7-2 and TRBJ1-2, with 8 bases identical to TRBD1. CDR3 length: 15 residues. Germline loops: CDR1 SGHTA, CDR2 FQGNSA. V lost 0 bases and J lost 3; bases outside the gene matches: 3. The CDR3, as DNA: TGTGCCAGCAGCTTAGCACCGGGACAGGACTATGGCTACACCTTC. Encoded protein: CASSLAPGQDYGYTF.

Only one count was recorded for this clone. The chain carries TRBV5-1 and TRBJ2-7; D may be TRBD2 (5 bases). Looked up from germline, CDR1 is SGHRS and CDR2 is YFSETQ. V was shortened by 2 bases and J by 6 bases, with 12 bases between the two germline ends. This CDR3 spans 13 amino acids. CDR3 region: CASSFEGSTEQYF. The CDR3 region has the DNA TGCGCCAGCAGCTTTGAGGGTTCCACCGAGCAGTACTTC. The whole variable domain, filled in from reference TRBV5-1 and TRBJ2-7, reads KAGVTQTPRYLIKTRGQQVTLSCSPISGHRSVSWYQQTPGQGLQFLFEYFSETQRNKGNFPGRFSGRQFSNSRSEMNVSTLELGDSALYLCASSFEGSTEQYFGPGTRLTVT.

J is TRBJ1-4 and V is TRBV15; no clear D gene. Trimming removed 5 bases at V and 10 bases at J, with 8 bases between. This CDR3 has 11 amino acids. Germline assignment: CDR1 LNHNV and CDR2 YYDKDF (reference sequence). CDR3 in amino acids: CATSGDAKLFF. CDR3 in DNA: TGTGCCACCAGCGGGGATGCAAAACTGTTTTTT. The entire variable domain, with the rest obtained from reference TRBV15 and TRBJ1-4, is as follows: DAMVIQNPRYQVTQFGKPVTLSCSQTLNHNVMYWYQQKSSQAPKLLFHYYDKDFNNEADTPDNFQSRRPNTSFCFLDIRSPGLGDTAMYLCATSGDAKLFFGSGTQLSVL.

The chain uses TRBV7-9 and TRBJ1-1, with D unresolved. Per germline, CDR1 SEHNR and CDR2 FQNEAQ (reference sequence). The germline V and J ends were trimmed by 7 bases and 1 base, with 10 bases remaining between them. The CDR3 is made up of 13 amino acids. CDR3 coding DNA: TGTGCCAGCAAATTGGACGGGAACACTGAAGCTTTCTTT. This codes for CASKLDGNTEAFF.

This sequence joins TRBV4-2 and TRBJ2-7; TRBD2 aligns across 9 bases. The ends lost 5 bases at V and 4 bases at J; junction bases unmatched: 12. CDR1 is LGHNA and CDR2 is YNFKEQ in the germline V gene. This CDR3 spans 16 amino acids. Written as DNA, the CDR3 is TGTGCCAGCAGCTTGCAGGTAGCGGGAGAGGGGTACGAGCAGTACTTC. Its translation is CASSLQVAGEGYEQYF.

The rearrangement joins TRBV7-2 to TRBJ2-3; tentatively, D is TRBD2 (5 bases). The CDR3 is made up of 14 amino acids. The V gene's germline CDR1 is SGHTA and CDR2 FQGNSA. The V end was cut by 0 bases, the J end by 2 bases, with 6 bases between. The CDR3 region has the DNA TGTGCCAGCAGCTTAGCCGGGGACACAGATACGCAGTATTTT. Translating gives CASSLAGDTDTQYF.

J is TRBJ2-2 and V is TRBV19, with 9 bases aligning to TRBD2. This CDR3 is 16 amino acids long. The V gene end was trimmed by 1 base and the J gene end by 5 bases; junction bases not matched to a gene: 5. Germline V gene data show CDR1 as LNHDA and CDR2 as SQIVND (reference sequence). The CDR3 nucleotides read TGTGCCAGTAGTATAGTAGCTAGCGGGAAAACCGGGGAGCTGTTTTTT. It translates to CASSIVASGKTGELFF.

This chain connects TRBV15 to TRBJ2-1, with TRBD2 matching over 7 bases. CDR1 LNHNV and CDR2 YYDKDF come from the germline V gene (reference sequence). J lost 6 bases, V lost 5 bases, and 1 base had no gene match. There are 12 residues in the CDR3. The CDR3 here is CATSWGGNEQFF. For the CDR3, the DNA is TGTGCCACCAGCTGGGGGGGCAATGAGCAGTTCTTC.

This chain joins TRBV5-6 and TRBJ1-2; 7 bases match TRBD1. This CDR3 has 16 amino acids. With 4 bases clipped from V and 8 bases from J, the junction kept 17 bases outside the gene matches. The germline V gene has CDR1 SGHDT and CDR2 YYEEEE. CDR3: CASSGAPRGGSSGYTF. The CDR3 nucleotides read TGTGCCAGCAGCGGGGCGCCCAGGGGGGGTTCGAGCGGCTACACCTTC.

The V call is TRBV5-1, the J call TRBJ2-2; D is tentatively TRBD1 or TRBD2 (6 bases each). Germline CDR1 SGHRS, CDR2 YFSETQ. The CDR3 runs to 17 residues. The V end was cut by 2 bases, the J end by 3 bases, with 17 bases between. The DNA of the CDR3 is TGCGCCAGCAGCTTAAAGGTCGGGGGCCCGGACACCGGGGAGCTGTTTTTT. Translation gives CASSLKVGGPDTGELFF.

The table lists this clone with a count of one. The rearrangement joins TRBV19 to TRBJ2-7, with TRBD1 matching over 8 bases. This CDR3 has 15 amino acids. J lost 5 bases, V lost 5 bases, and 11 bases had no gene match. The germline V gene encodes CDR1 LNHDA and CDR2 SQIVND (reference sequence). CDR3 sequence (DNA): TGTGCCAGTAGTCCCTCAGGGGGCGCTGGGAACGAGCAGTACTTC. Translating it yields CASSPSGGAGNEQYF.

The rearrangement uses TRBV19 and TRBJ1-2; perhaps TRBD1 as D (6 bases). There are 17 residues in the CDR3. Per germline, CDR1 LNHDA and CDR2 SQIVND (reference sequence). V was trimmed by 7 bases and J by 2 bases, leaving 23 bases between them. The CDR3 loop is CASKPLTGPTDNYGYTF. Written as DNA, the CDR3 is TGTGCCAGTAAACCCCTGACAGGCCCGACGGACAACTATGGCTACACCTTC. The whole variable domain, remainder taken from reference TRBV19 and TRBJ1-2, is DGGITQSPKYLFRKEGQNVTLSCEQNLNHDAMYWYRQDPGQGLRLIYYSQIVNDFQKGDIAEGYSVSREKKESFPLTVTSAQKNPTAFYLCASKPLTGPTDNYGYTFGSGTRLTVV.

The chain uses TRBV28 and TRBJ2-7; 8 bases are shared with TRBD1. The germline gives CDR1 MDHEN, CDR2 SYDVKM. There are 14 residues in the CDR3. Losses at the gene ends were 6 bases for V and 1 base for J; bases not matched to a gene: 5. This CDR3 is CASSVTGVSYEQYF. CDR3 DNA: TGTGCCAGCAGCGTGACAGGGGTGTCCTACGAGCAGTACTTC.

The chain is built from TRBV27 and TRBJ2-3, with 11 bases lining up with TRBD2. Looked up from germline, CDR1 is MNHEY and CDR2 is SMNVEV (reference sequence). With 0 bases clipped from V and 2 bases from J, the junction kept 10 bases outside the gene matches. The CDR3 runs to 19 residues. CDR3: CASSLSLGPGLADTDTQYF. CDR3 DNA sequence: TGTGCCAGCAGTTTATCCCTGGGGCCGGGACTAGCGGACACAGATACGCAGTATTTT.

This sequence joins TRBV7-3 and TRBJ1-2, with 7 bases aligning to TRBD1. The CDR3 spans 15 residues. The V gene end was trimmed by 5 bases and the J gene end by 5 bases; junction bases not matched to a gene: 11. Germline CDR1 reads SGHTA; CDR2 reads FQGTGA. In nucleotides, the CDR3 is TGTGCCAGCAGCACCGCGGGACAGCTAGAATATGGCTACACCTTC. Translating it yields CASSTAGQLEYGYTF.

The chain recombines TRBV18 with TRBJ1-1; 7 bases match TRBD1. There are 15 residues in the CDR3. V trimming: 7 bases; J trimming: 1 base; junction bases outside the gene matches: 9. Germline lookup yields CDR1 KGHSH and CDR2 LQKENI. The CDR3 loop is CASFTGQTTNTEAFF. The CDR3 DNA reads TGTGCCAGCTTCACGGGACAGACTACGAACACTGAAGCTTTCTTT.